Presented here are 3 T cell receptor beta chains from one specimen sequenced in a study of T cells in Graves' hyperthyroidism and ophthalmopathy. TCR beta CDR3 regions were amplified from RNA transcripts. With the HTBI primer set, the TCR CDR3 went through a first round of RT-PCR. TCRdb fed the multiplex PCR reads into MiXCR, producing one record per CDR3 protein. The table includes about 840,000 distinct CDR3 sequences, about 38% detected once. Input material: blood. The source of these receptors is a man between 18 and 35 years old with Graves' hyperthyroidism.

V usage is TRBV20-1 and J usage is TRBJ2-2; 7 bases agree with TRBD2. The CDR3 runs to 15 residues. The junction had 11 bases not matched to a gene; V was cut back by 6 bases and J by 4 bases. Germline V gene lookup returns CDR1 DFQATT and CDR2 SNEGSKA (reference sequence). The CDR3 nucleotides read TGCAGTGCCGCGACCTGGACTAGGGCCACCGGGGAGCTGTTTTTT. Its translation: CSAATWTRATGELFF.

This clonotype was picked up a small number of times. The gene calls are TRBV6-5 and TRBJ1-2, with D possibly TRBD1 on 5 matching bases. Trimming removed 5 bases at V and 4 bases at J, with 17 bases between. CDR3 size: 15 residues. Per the germline V gene, CDR1 is MNHEY and CDR2 is SVGAGI. Here the CDR3 reads CASSPAGTVAYGYTF. CDR3 nucleotide sequence: TGTGCCAGCAGTCCCGCCGGGACGGTAGCCTATGGCTACACCTTC.

The chain is built from TRBV9 and TRBJ2-7; the D call may be TRBD1 or TRBD2 (6 bases each). Looked up from germline, CDR1 is SGDLS and CDR2 is YYNGEE. Trimming shortened V by 0 bases and J by 0 bases, and 16 bases separated the two germline ends. The CDR3 covers 17 residues. The CDR3 bases are TGTGCCAGCAGCGTAGCTAGGGGGGAGAAGGGCTCCTACGAGCAGTACTTC. Protein product: CASSVARGEKGSYEQYF.